This TCR beta chain was documented in a study of monozygotic twins with inflammatory bowel disease. TCRdb processed the 5' RACE reads again and assigns one entry to each CDR3 protein, with no DNA. Recorded for this sample: some 200,000 distinct CDR3 sequences. Looked up from germline, CDR1 is SGDLS and CDR2 is YYNGEE. The CDR3 consists of 12 residues. The chain combines TRBV9 with TRBJ2-1. This clonotype was obtained from a human donor with ulcerative colitis or Crohn's disease, or a healthy co-twin of an affected twin (not recorded which). What was sequenced was blood. CDR3 loop: CASSVGSNEQFF.